This TCR beta chain was obtained from a study of T-cell memory formation after mild COVID-19. Study overall: Clusters of TCRs were largely donor specific. Study-wide results and limits: Day 15 to 85 contracting clones showed balanced CD4/CD8; later expanders leaned CD4+. Contracting CD4+ clones were located mainly in CM and EM, and CD8+ clones in EMRA.

Note on this clonotype: Its matching antigen is unknown.

TCRdb called the 5' RACE reads again in MiXCR, with one record for every CDR3 protein. Of approximately 440,000 distinct CDR3 sequences listed, about 19% are singletons. This TCR was sampled from an adult woman who had mild COVID-19 (a few samples of this study predate the infection). Cell type and time point are not known. Sequenced input: PBMCs or a T cell subset sorted from them (not recorded which).

The CDR3 region has the DNA TGTGCCAGCAGCGTAGATGACGGTTGGGGTGAGCAGTTCTTC. Its protein is CASSVDDGWGEQFF. The V gene is TRBV9, the J gene TRBJ2-1; D is unclear. The CDR3 is 14 amino acids. CDR1 and CDR2 from the germline V gene are SGDLS and YYNGEE. V was trimmed by 0 bases and J by 9 bases, leaving 13 bases between them.